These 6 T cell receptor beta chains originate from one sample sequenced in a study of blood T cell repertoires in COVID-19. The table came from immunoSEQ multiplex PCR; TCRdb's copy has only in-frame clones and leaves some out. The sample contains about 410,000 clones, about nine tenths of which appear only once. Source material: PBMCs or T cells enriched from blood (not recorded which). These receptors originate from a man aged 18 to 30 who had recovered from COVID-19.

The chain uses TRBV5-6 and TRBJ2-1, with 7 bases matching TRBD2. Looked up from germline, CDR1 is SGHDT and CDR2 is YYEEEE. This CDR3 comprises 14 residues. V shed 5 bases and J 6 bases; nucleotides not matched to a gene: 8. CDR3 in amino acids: CASRKAASGNEQFF. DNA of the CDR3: TGTGCCAGCAGGAAGGCGGCTAGCGGCAATGAGCAGTTCTTC.

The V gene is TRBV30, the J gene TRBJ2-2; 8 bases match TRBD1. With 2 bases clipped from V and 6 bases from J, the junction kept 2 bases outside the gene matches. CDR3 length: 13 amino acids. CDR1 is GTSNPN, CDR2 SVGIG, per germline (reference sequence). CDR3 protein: CAWSQQGAGELFF. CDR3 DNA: TGTGCCTGGAGTCAACAGGGGGCCGGGGAGCTGTTTTTT.

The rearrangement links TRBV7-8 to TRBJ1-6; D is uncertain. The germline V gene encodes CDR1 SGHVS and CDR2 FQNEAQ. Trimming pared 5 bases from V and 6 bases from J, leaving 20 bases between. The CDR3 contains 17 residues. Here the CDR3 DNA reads TGTGCCAGCAGCACCTACCCCGACGGGTACCTTAATTCACCCCTCCACTTT. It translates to CASSTYPDGYLNSPLHF. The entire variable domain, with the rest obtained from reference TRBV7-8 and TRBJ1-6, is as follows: GAGVSQSPRYKVAKRGQDVALRCDPISGHVSLFWYQQALGQGPEFLTYFQNEAQLDKSGLPSDRFFAERPEGSVSTLKIQRTQQEDSAVYLCASSTYPDGYLNSPLHFGNGTRLTVT.

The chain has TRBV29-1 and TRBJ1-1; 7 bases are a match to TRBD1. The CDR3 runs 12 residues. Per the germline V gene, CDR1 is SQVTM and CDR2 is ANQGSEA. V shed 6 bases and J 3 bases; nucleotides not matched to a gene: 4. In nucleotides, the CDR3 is TGCAGCGTGGCTCAGGGGGACACTGAAGCTTTCTTT. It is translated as CSVAQGDTEAFF.

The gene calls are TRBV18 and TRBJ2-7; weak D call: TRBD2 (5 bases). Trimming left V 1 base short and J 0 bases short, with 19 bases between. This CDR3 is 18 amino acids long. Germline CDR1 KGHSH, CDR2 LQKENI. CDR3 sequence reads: CASSPRRKTLLASYEQYF. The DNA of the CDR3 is TGTGCCAGCTCACCACGGCGGAAAACTCTCCTAGCCTCCTACGAGCAGTACTTC.

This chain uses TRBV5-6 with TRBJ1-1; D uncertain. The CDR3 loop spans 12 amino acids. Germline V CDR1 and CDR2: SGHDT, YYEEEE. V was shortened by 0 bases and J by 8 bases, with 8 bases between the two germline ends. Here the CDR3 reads CASSLDELEAFF. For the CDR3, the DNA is TGTGCCAGCAGCTTGGACGAGCTAGAAGCTTTCTTT.